This TCR beta chain was identified during a study of blood T cells in healthy people across ages. Study findings and constraints: For the donors, CMV status was unknown and possibly confounded expanded clonotype changes. Aged donors had fewer naive CD4+ cells and lower diversity than long-lived donors. A roughly linear age-dependent decrease characterized TCR beta diversity per million T cells.

This clonotype has only a few counts. Its antigen is not known. V dropped 4 bases and J dropped 3; count of bases not matched to a gene: 4. In germline, CDR1 is ENHRY, CDR2 SYGVKD. The CDR3 contains 14 residues. Aged about 6 to 90, donors were systemically healthy Caucasians from Russia. A J-beta primer mix and a sample-barcoded 5' primer were used in a second PCR of about 7 to 12 cycles. TCRdb reanalysed the 5' RACE reads using MiXCR and keeps one entry per CDR3 protein. The data contain nearly 1 million distinct CDR3 sequences, 51% of them seen just once; the ten biggest clones take up roughly a fifth.

This chain uses TRBV10-3 with TRBJ2-5; TRBD2 aligns across 8 bases. The source of this sequence is a woman aged 60-70 years in good health. Sequencing was performed on blood. Written as DNA, the CDR3 is TGTGCCATCAGTGCATACGGGGGGGAAGAGACCCAGTACTTC. Protein product: CAISAYGGEETQYF.